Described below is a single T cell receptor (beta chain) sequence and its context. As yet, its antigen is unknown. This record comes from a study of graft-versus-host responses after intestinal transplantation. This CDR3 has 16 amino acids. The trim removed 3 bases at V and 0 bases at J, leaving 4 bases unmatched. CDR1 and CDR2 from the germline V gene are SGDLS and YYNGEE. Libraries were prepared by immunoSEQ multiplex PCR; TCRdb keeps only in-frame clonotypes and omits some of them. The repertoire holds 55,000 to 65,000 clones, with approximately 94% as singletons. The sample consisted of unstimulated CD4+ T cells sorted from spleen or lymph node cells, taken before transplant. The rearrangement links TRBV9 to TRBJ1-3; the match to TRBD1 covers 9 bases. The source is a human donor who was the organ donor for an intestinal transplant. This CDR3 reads CASSGGQGRSGNTIYF. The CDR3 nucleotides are TGTGCCAGCAGCGGGGGACAGGGTCGCTCTGGAAACACCATATATTTT.